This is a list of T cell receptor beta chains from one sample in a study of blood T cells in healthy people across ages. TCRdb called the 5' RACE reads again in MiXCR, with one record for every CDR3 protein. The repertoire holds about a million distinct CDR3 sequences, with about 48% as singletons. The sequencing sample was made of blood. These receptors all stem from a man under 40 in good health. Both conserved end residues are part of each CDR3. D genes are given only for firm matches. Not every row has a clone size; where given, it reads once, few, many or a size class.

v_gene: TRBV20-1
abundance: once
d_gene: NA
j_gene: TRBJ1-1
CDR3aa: CSAPPGGIGNTEAFF
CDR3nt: TGCAGTGCTCCCCCCGGGGGGATTGGGAACACTGAAGCTTTCTTT

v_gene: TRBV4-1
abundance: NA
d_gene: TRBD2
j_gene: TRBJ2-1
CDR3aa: CASSLPGGPGNEQFF
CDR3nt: TGCGCCAGCAGCCTCCCGGGGGGGCCAGGGAATGAGCAGTTCTTC

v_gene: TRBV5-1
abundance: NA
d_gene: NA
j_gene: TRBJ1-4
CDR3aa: CASSLNDEKLFF
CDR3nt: TGCGCCAGCAGCTTGAACGATGAAAAACTGTTTTTT

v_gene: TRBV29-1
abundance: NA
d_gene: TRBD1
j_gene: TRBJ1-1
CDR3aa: CSADAQGGPDTEAFF
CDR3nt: TGCAGCGCCGACGCGCAGGGGGGGCCAGACACTGAAGCTTTCTTT

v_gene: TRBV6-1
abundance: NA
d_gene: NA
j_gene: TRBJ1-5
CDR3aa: CASSEQTGFNQPQHF
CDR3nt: TGTGCCAGCAGTGAGCAAACAGGGTTCAATCAGCCCCAGCATTTT

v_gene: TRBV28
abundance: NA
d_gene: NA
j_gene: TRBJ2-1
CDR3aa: CAIRLYNEQFF
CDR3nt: TGTGCCATCAGGCTCTACAATGAGCAGTTCTTC

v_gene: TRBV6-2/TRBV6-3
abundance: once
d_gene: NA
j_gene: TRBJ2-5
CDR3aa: CASSYIGTGKETQYF
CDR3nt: TGTGCCAGCAGTTACATCGGAACAGGCAAAGAGACCCAGTACTTC

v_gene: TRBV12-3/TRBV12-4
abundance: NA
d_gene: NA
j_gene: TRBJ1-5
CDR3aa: CASSLSWGADQPQHF
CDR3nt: TGTGCCAGCAGTTTATCGTGGGGGGCTGATCAGCCCCAGCATTTT

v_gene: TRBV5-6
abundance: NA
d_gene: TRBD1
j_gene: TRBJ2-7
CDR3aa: CASSADRGDEQYF
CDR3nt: TGTGCCAGCAGCGCGGACAGGGGGGACGAGCAGTACTTC

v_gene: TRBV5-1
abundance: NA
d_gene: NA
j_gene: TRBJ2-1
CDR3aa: CASSLVPAGGSYNEQFF
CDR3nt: TGCGCTAGCAGCTTGGTTCCCGCTGGAGGCTCCTACAATGAGCAGTTCTTC

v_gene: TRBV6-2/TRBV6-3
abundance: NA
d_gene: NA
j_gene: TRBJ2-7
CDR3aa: CASSEGGSYYEQYF
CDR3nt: TGTGCCAGCAGTGAAGGGGGGTCCTACTACGAGCAGTACTTC

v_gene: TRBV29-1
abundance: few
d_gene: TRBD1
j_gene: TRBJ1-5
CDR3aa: CSVATGGGQPQHF
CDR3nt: TGCAGCGTTGCGACAGGGGGAGGTCAGCCCCAGCATTTT

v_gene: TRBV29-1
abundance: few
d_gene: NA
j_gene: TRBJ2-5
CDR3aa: CSVEKGLLQETQYF
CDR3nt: TGCAGCGTTGAAAAGGGACTGCTACAAGAGACCCAGTACTTC

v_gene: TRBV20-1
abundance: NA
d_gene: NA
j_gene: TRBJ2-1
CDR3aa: CSAREGSYNEQFF
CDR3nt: TGCAGTGCTAGAGAAGGCTCCTACAATGAGCAGTTCTTC

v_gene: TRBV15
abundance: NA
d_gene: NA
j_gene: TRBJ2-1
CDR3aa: CATSPRRVSSYNEQFF
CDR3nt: TGTGCCACCAGCCCACGTCGAGTTAGCTCCTACAATGAGCAGTTCTTC

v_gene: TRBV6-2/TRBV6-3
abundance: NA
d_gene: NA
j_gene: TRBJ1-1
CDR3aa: CASTTNLAGMNTEAFF
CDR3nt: TGTGCCAGCACCACAAATCTGGCAGGGATGAACACTGAAGCTTTCTTT

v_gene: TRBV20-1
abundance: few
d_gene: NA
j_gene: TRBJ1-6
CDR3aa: CSANAGTDYAGSPLHF
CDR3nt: TGCAGTGCAAACGCGGGTACAGACTATGCTGGTTCACCCCTCCACTTT

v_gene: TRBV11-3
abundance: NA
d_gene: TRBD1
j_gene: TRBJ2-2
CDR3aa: CASSPRGTANIGELFF
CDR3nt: TGTGCCAGCAGCCCCAGGGGGACGGCGAACATCGGGGAGCTGTTTTTT

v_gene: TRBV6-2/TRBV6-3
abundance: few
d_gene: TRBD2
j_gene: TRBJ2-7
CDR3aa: CASVRPGLAFHEQYF
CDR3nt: TGTGCCAGCGTACGTCCGGGACTAGCTTTCCACGAGCAGTACTTC

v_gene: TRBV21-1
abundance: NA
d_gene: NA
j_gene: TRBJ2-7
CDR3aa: CASSKKLGEISYGQYF
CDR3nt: TGTGCCAGCAGCAAAAAGCTCGGCGAGATCTCCTACGGGCAGTACTTC

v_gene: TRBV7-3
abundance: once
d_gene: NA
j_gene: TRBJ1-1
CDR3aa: CASLARGGGNTEAFF
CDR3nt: TGTGCCAGCCTCGCACGGGGAGGTGGGAACACTGAAGCTTTCTTT

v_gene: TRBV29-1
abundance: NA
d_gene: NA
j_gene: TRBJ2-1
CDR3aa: CSGTGLDEQFF
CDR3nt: TGCAGCGGTACAGGGCTGGATGAGCAGTTCTTC

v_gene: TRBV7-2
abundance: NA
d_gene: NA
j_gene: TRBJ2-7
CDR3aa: CASSSVTGYEQYF
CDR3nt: TGTGCCAGCAGCTCAGTGACAGGCTACGAGCAGTACTTC

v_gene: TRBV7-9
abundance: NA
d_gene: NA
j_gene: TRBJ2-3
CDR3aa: CASSTEISKSAQYF
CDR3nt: TGTGCCAGCAGCACGGAGATAAGTAAGTCGGCGCAGTATTTT

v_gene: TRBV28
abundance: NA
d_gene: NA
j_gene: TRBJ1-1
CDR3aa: CASSSPTALNTEAFF
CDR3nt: TGTGCCAGCAGTTCCCCGACAGCTCTGAACACTGAAGCTTTCTTT

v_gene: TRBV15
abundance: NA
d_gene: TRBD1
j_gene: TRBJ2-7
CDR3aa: CATSRDLGTGQGNEQYF
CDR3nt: TGTGCCACCAGCAGAGATTTAGGGACAGGACAGGGCAATGAGCAGTACTTC

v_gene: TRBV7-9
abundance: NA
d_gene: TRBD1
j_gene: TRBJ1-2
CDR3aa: CASSPAGTGEYDYGYTF
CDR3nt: TGTGCCAGCAGCCCGGCCGGGACAGGGGAATATGACTATGGCTACACCTTC

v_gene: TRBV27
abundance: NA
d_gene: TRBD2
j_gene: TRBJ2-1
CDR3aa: CASSLVRGGNNEQFF
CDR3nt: TGTGCCAGCAGTTTAGTGCGGGGGGGTAACAATGAGCAGTTCTTC

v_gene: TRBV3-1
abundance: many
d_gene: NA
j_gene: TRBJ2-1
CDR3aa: CASSQAGRSNEQFF
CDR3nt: TGTGCCAGCAGCCAAGCGGGTCGGAGCAATGAGCAGTTCTTC

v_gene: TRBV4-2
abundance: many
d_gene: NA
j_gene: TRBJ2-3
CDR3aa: CASSQEFPGTTSRTDTQYF
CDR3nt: TGTGCCAGCAGCCAAGAGTTCCCCGGGACAACTTCTCGCACAGATACGCAGTATTTT

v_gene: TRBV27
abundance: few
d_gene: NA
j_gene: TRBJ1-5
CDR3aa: CASKGGGGGPQHF
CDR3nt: TGTGCCAGCAAGGGAGGCGGTGGAGGGCCCCAGCATTTT

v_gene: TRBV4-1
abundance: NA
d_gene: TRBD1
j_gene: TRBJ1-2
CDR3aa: CASSHLETGGVYGYTF
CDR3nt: TGCGCCAGCAGCCACCTAGAAACAGGGGGAGTCTATGGCTACACCTTC

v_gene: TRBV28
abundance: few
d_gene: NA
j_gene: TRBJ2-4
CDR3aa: CASSFFTGEDTKNIQYF
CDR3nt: TGTGCCAGCAGTTTCTTTACGGGTGAAGACACCAAAAACATTCAGTACTTC

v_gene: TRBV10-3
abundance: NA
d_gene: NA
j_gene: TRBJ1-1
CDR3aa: CAISGSNTEAFF
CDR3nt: TGTGCCATCAGCGGGAGCAACACTGAAGCTTTCTTT

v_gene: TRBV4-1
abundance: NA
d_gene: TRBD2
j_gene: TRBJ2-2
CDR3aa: CASSPFSGGANTGELFF
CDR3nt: TGCGCCAGCAGCCCCTTTAGCGGGGGGGCGAACACCGGGGAGCTGTTTTTT

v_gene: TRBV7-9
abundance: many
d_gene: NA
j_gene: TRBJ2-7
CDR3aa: CASSPPRSYEQYF
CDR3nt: TGTGCCAGCTCTCCCCCCAGATCCTACGAGCAGTACTTC

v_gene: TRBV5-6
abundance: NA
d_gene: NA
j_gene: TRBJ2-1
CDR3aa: CASSLAGDGNEQFF
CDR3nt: TGTGCCAGCAGCTTGGCCGGTGACGGCAATGAGCAGTTCTTC

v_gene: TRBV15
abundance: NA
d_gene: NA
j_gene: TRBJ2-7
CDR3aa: CATSREKRNEQYF
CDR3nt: TGTGCCACCAGCAGAGAGAAAAGGAACGAGCAGTACTTC

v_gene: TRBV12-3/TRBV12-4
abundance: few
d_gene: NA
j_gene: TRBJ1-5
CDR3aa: CASSPIQGSQPQHF
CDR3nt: TGTGCCAGCAGTCCCATACAGGGTTCTCAGCCCCAGCATTTT

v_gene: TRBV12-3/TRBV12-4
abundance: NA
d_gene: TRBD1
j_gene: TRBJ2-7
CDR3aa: CASSLGQGAVNEQYF
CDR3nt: TGTGCCAGCAGTTTAGGTCAGGGGGCCGTCAACGAGCAGTACTTC

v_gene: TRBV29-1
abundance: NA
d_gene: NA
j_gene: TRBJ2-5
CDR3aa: CSVDVGAGGETQYF
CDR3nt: TGCAGCGTTGATGTAGGAGCGGGCGGGGAGACCCAGTACTTC

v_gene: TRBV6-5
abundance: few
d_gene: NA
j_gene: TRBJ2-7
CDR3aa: CASRRLGAYEQYF
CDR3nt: TGTGCCAGCAGACGACTGGGAGCCTACGAGCAGTACTTC

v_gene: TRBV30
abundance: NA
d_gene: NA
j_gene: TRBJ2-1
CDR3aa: CAWSQKGESRYEQFF
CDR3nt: TGTGCCTGGAGCCAGAAGGGGGAATCAAGGTACGAGCAGTTCTTC

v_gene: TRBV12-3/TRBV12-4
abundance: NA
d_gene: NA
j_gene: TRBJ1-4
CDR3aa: CANSDSLTNEKLFF
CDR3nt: TGTGCCAACAGCGACAGTTTAACTAATGAAAAACTGTTTTTT

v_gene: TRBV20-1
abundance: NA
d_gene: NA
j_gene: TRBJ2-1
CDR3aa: CSAKVLSSYNEQFF
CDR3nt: TGCAGTGCTAAGGTGCTGAGCTCCTACAATGAGCAGTTCTTC

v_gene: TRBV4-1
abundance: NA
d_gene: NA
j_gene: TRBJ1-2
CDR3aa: CASSQVGTAHAGYTF
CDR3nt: TGCGCCAGCAGCCAAGTGGGTACCGCTCATGCGGGCTACACCTTC